Sequencing of this T cell receptor (beta chain) was carried out in a study of blood T cells in healthy people across ages. Findings of the study overall: Naive T cell percentage strongly correlated with TCR beta diversity. In the absence of known donor CMV status, changes in expanded clonotypes were possibly confounded.

In this sample, this clonotype turned up a few times. Antigen: not known. V lost 6 bases, J lost 8 bases, and 11 bases lay in between. Germline V gene data show CDR1 as ENHRY and CDR2 as SYGVKD. The length of the CDR3 is 12 residues. A second PCR, run for roughly 7 to 11 cycles, used a sample-barcoded 5' primer plus a J-beta primer mix. Via MiXCR, TCRdb re-called the 5' RACE reads, giving one row per CDR3 protein. Here the sample spans over 600,000 distinct CDR3 sequences, about 42% being singletons. V gene TRBV10-3 combines with J gene TRBJ2-1; D is unclear. This TCR came from a man older than 75 in good health. The specimen sequenced was blood. The CDR3 DNA reads TGTGCCATCAGGAAAGACGGCGATGAGCAGTTCTTC. Its protein is CAIRKDGDEQFF.